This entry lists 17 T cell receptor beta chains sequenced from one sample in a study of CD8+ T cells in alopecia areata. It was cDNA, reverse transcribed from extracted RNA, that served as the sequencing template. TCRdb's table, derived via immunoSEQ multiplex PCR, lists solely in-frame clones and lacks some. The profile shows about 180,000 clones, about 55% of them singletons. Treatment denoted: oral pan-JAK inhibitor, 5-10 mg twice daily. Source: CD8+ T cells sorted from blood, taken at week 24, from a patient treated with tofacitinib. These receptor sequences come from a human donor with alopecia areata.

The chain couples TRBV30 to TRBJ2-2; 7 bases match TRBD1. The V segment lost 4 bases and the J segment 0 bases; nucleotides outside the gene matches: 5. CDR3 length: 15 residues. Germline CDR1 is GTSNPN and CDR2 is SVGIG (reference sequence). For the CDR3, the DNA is TGTGCCTGGACGACCGGGACAGCGAACACCGGGGAGCTGTTTTTT. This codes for CAWTTGTANTGELFF.

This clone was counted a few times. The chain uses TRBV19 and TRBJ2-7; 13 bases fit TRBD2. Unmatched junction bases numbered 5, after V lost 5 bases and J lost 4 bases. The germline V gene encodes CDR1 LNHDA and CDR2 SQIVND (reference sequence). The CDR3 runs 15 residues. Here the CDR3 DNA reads TGTGCCAGTAGTCCGACTAGCGGGGGGCTTTACGAGCAGTACTTC. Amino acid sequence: CASSPTSGGLYEQYF. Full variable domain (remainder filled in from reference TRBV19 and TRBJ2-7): DGGITQSPKYLFRKEGQNVTLSCEQNLNHDAMYWYRQDPGQGLRLIYYSQIVNDFQKGDIAEGYSVSREKKESFPLTVTSAQKNPTAFYLCASSPTSGGLYEQYFGPGTRLTVT.

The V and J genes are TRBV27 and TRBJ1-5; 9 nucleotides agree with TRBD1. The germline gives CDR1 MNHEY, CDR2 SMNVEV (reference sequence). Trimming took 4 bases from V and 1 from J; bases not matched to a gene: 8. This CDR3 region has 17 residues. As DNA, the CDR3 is TGTGCCAGCAGTTCCTCATCGACAGGGGGGAGCAATCAGCCCCAGCATTTT. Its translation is CASSSSSTGGSNQPQHF.

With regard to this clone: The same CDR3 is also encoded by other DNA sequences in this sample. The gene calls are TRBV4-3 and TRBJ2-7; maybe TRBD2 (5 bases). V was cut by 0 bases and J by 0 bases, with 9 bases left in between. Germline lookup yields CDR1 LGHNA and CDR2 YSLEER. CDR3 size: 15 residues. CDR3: CASSQDRGSSYEQYF. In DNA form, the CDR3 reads TGCGCCAGCAGCCAAGATAGAGGGAGCTCCTACGAGCAGTACTTC.

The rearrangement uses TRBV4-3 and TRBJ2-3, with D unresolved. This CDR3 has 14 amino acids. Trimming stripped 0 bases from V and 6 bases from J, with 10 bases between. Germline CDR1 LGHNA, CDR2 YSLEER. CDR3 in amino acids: CASSQDRFVDTQYF. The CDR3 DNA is TGCGCCAGCAGCCAAGATCGGTTCGTGGATACGCAGTATTTT.

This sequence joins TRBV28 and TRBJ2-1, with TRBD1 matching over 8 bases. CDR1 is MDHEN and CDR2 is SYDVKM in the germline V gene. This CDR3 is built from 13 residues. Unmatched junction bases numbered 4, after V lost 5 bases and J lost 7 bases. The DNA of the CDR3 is TGTGCCAGCAGTCAGGGGGCCCGGAATGAGCAGTTCTTC. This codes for CASSQGARNEQFF.

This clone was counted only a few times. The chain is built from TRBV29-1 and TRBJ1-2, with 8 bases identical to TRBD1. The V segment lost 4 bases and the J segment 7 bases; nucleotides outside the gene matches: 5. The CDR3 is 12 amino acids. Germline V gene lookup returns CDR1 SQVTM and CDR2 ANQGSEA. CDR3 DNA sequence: TGCAGCGTTGTTCAGGGGGCGCTTGGCTACACCTTC. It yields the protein CSVVQGALGYTF.

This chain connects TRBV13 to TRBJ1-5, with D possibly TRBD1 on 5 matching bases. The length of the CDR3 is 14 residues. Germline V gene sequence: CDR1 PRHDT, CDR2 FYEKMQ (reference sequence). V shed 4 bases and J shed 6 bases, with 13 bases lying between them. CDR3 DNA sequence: TGTGCCAGCAGCTCCGGGGGGGGAAGTCAGCCCCAGCATTTT. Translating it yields CASSSGGGSQPQHF.

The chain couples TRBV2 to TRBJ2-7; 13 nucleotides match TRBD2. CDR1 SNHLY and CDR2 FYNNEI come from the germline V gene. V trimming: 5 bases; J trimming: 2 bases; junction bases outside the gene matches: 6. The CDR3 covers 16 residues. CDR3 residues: CASSLQTSGGTYEQYF. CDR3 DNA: TGTGCCAGCAGTCTGCAGACTAGCGGGGGGACCTACGAGCAGTACTTC.

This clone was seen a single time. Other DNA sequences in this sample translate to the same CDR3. The DNA of the CDR3 is TGTGCCTGGAGTGGCGACAGTAATCAGCCCCAGCATTTT. Amino acid sequence: CAWSGDSNQPQHF. The V and J genes are TRBV30 and TRBJ1-5; a weak D match, TRBD1 (5 bases). V lost 1 base and J 4 bases, leaving 8 bases between the germline ends. This CDR3 region has 13 residues. In germline, CDR1 is GTSNPN, CDR2 SVGIG (reference sequence).

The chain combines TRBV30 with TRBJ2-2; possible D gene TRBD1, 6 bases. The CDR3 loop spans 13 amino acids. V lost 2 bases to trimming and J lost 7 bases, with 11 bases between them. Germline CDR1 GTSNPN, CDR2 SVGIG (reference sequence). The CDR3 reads CAWSTHRDGELFF. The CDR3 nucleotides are TGTGCCTGGAGTACCCACAGGGACGGGGAGCTGTTTTTT.

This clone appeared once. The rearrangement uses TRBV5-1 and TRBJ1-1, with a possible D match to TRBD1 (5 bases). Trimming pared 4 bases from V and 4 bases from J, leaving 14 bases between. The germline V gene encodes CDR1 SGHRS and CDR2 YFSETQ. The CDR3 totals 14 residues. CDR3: CASSPPGSGTEAFF. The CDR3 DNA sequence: TGCGCCAGCAGCCCTCCAGGGTCGGGCACTGAAGCTTTCTTT.

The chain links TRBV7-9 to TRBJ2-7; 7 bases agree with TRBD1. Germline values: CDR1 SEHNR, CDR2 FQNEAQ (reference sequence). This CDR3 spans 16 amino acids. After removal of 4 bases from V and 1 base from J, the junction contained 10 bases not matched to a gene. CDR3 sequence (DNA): TGTGCCAGCAGCTCGACTCTAACAGGGGATTCCTACGAGCAGTACTTC. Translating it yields CASSSTLTGDSYEQYF. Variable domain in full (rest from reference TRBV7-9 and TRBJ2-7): DTGVSQNPRHKITKRGQNVTFRCDPISEHNRLYWYRQTLGQGPEFLTYFQNEAQLEKSRLLSDRFSAERPKGSFSTLEIQRTEQGDSAMYLCASSSTLTGDSYEQYFGPGTRLTVT.

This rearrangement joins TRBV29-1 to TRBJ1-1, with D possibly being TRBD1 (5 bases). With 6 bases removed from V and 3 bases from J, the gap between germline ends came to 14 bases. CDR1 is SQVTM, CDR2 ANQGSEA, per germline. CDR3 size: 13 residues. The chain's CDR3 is CSVLRPGDTEAFF. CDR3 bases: TGCAGCGTACTCCGGCCGGGGGACACTGAAGCTTTCTTT. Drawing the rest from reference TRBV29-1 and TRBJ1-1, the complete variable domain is SAVISQKPSRDICQRGTSLTIQCQVDSQVTMMFWYRQQPGQSLTLIATANQGSEATYESGFVIDKFPISRPNLTFSTLTVSNMSPEDSSIYLCSVLRPGDTEAFFGQGTRLTVV.

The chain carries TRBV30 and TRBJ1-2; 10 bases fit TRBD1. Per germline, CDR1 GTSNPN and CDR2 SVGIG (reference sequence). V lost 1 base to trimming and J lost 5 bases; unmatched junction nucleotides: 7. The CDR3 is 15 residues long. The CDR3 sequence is CAWSATTGGEYGYTF. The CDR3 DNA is TGTGCCTGGAGTGCAACGACAGGGGGCGAATATGGCTACACCTTC.

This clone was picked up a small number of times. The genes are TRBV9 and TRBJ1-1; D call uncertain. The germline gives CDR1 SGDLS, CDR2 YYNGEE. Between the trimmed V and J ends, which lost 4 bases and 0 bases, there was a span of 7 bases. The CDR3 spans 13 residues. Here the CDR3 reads CASSLNLNTEAFF. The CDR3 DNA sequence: TGTGCCAGCAGCTTAAATTTGAACACTGAAGCTTTCTTT.

CDR3 residues: CASRVDRGVNTEAFF. The CDR3 DNA sequence: TGTGCCAGCAGAGTAGACAGGGGCGTGAACACTGAAGCTTTCTTT. The gene calls are TRBV6-5 and TRBJ1-1, with 8 bases aligning to TRBD1. The CDR3 extends over 15 amino acids. The germline V gene encodes CDR1 MNHEY and CDR2 SVGAGI. Trimming removed 6 bases from V and 0 bases from J; junction bases left unmatched: 6.